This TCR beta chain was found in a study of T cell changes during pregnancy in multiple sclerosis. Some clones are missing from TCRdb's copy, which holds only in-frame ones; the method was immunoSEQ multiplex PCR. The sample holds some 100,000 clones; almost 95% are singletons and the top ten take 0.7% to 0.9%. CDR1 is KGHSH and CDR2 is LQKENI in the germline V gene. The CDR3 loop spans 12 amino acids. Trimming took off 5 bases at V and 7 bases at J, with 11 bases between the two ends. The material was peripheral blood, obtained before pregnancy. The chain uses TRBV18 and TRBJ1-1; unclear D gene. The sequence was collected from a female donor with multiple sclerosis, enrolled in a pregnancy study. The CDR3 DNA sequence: TGTGCCAGCTCAAGTTCGATCGGTGAAGCTTTCTTT. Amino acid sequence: CASSSSIGEAFF.